This entry is about one TCR beta chain. The data stem from a study of blood T cell repertoires in COVID-19. Study background: The origin of the acute and convalescent COVID-19 samples was the United States, Italy and Spain. The analysed material was cDNA or gDNA that came from T cells, B-cell-depleted T cells, or PBMCs.

V shed 0 bases and J shed 6 bases, with 9 bases lying between them. This CDR3 is 14 amino acids long. CDR1 is SGHRS, CDR2 YFSETQ, per germline. The assay was immunoSEQ multiplex PCR, and TCRdb's table has in-frame clones only and misses some. Here the sample spans some 88,000 clones, approximately 85% being singletons. Source material: peripheral blood. This chain uses TRBV5-1 with TRBJ1-4; D may be TRBD1 (6 bases). This receptor was taken from a man between 60 and 70 years old with acute or convalescent COVID-19. The CDR3 here is CASSLGGPDEKLFF. CDR3 sequence (DNA): TGCGCCAGCAGCTTGGGGGGGCCGGATGAAAAACTGTTTTTT. Based on the CDR3 plus reference TRBV5-1 and TRBJ1-4, the full variable domain is KAGVTQTPRYLIKTRGQQVTLSCSPISGHRSVSWYQQTPGQGLQFLFEYFSETQRNKGNFPGRFSGRQFSNSRSEMNVSTLELGDSALYLCASSLGGPDEKLFFGSGTQLSVL.